The following is a TCR beta chain sequence with its context. CDR1 and CDR2 from the germline V gene are MRHNA and SNTAGT. The CDR3 sequence is 14 residues long. Trimming cost V 6 bases and J 4 bases; bases outside gene matches: 4. The record originates from a study of blood T cell repertoires in COVID-19. Study overall: The origin of the acute and convalescent COVID-19 samples was the United States, Italy and Spain. Sources were T cells, B-cell-depleted T cells, or PBMCs; the material itself was cDNA or gDNA.

Per the original data handling: It was from reference gene primer amplification that nucleated cell counts were estimated. Sequencing was performed with immunoSEQ multiplex PCR; in TCRdb, only in-frame clones are kept and a portion is missing. Clonal size and the V and J genes are those of that table, whereas D and trimming came from the DNA. Found here are 200,000 to 250,000 clones, about 90% of them singletons; the top ten hold approximately 3%. This chain connects TRBV6-4 to TRBJ1-5; 9 bases align to TRBD1. Material for sequencing was peripheral blood. The receptor was derived from a woman aged 25 to 45 who had recovered from COVID-19. CDR3 DNA sequence: TGTGCCAGCAGGGACAGGGGCAGGAATCAGCCCCAGCATTTT. Encoded protein: CASRDRGRNQPQHF.